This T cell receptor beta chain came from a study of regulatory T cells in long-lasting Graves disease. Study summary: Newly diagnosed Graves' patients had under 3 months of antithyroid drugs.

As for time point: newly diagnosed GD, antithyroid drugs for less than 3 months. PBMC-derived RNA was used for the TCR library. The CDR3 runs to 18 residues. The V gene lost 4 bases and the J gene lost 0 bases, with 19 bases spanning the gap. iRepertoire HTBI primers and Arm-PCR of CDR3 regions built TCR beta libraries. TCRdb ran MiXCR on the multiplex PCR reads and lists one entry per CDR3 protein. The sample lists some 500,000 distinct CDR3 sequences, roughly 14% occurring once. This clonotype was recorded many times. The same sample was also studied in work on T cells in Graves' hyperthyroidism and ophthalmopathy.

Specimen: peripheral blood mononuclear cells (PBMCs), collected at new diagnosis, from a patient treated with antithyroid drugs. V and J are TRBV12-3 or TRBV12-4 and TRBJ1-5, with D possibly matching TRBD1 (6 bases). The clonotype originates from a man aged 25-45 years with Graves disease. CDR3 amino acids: CASSYRALPTYSNQPQHF. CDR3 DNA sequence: TGTGCCAGCAGTTACAGGGCGCTGCCCACCTATAGCAATCAGCCCCAGCATTTT.